Below, 7 T cell receptor beta chains from the same sample are listed, as sequenced in a study of T cell clonality in common variable immunodeficiency (dated by TCRdb to the mid-2010s). General conclusions and limits of the study: CVID TCRbeta sequences were reported to have fewer deletions and N-nucleotide insertions and to lack highly modified clones with 13 or more V deletions.

For these TCRs, the target antigens are not known. The library was prepared using the immunoSEQ multiplex PCR assay. Drawn from immuneACCESS, this table holds only the in-frame rearrangements with V and J called that TCRdb kept. Clones are partly lost; checked studies trace under half to an unresolved V gene and leave the rest unexplained. This sample has over 15,000 clones, none of them a singleton. Around 14% of the sample is taken by the ten largest. The material sequenced was peripheral blood mononuclear cells. Every receptor here comes from a human donor with common variable immunodeficiency.

This clone was picked up many times. This CDR3 reads CSASEHLAKNIQYF. CDR3 bases read: TGCAGTGCTAGTGAACATCTAGCCAAAAACATT. This chain uses TRBV20-1 with TRBJ2-4; no firm D call. The read halts 3 residues ahead of the CDR3 end, with the missing end drawn from the germline J gene. The V and J ends lost 3 bases and 0 bases respectively, with 9 bases between them. The V gene's germline CDR1 is DFQATT and CDR2 SNEGSKA (reference sequence). There are 14 residues in the CDR3.

Comments on this clone: The missing CDR3 end, 3 residues past where the read stops, is filled in from the germline J gene. The chain uses TRBV18 and TRBJ2-5, with TRBD2 identical over 9 bases. The length of the CDR3 is 16 residues. CDR1 KGHSH and CDR2 LQKENI come from the germline V gene. V dropped 2 bases and J dropped 4; count of bases not matched to a gene: 8. The CDR3 is CASSPSLAGRGETQYF. The sequenced CDR3 bases are TGTGCCAGCTCACCATCTCTAGCGGGACGGGGAGAGACC.

As regards this clone: The sequenced fragment ends 3 residues before the CDR3 boundary, so the rest is inferred from the germline J gene. The chain recombines TRBV7-2 with TRBJ2-5; 7 bases match TRBD1. This CDR3 contains 14 residues. Germline V gene data show CDR1 as SGHTA and CDR2 as FQGNSA. The V segment lost 5 bases and the J segment 2 bases; nucleotides outside the gene matches: 5. The sequenced CDR3 bases are TGTGCCAGCAGCCGGTGGACAGGACAAGAGACC. This sequence encodes CASSRWTGQET. The complete CDR3 reads CASSRWTGQETQYF.

About this clone: The CDR3 is cut off 3 residues early in the read; its end comes from the germline J gene. The J gene is TRBJ1-1, the V gene TRBV19, with TRBD1 matching 9 bases. V shed 7 bases, J shed 4 bases, and the junction held 7 bases outside the gene matches. The germline CDR1 and CDR2 sequences are LNHDA and SQIVND (reference sequence). CDR3 length equals 14 residues. The CDR3 region is CASIHRGRGTEAFF. The sequenced part of the CDR3 DNA is TGTGCCAGTATCCACAGGGGGCGGGGCACTGAA.

This clone is labeled medium-sized. The CDR3 end falls 3 residues outside the read, so it is completed with the germline J gene. This chain uses TRBV20-1 with TRBJ1-5, with D perhaps matching TRBD1 (5 bases). The length of the CDR3 is 16 residues. Between the trimmed V and J ends, which lost 1 base and 6 bases, there was a span of 19 bases. The germline CDR1 and CDR2 sequences are DFQATT and SNEGSKA (reference sequence). CDR3 bases read: TGCAGTGCTAGAGGTGTGGGGCGAGGGTTCGGTCAGCCC. Amino acid sequence: CSARGVGRGFGQP. The full CDR3 sequence reads CSARGVGRGFGQPQHF.

This clone was detected a few times. The read terminates 3 residues ahead of where the CDR3 ends, so the germline J gene completes it. The chain combines TRBV19 with TRBJ2-7, with 8 nucleotides matching TRBD1. The CDR3 spans 15 residues. Trimming cost V 5 bases and J 4 bases; bases outside gene matches: 10. Germline assignment: CDR1 LNHDA and CDR2 SQIVND (reference sequence). The CDR3 region is CASSSPGQGKYEQYF. The covered CDR3 bases are TGTGCCAGTAGTTCCCCAGGACAGGGAAAATACGAG.

This clone was detected a few times. The read comes to an end 3 residues before the CDR3 does, leaving the germline J gene to fill in the end. The genes are TRBV19 and TRBJ2-2; perhaps TRBD1 as D (5 bases). V dropped 5 bases and J dropped 4 bases, with 14 bases sitting between them. In germline, CDR1 is LNHDA, CDR2 SQIVND (reference sequence). The CDR3 is 15 amino acids. This chain's CDR3 is CASSPQDTITGELFF. The part of the CDR3 DNA that was read is TGTGCCAGTAGTCCCCAGGACACGATCACCGGGGAG. The full variable domain, completed using reference TRBV19 and TRBJ2-2, is DGGITQSPKYLFRKEGQNVTLSCEQNLNHDAMYWYRQDPGQGLRLIYYSQIVNDFQKGDIAEGYSVSREKKESFPLTVTSAQKNPTAFYLCASSPQDTITGELFFGEGSRLTVL.